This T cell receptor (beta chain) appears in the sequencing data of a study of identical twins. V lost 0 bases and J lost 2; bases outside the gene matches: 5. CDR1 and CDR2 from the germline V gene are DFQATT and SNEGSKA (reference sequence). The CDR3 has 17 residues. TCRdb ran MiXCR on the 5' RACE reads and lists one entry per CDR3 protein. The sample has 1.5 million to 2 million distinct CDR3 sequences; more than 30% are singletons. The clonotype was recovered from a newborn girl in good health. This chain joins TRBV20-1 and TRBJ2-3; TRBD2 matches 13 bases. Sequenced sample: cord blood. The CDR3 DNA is TGCAGTGCTAGAGATCCGACTAGCGGGAGGCCCACAGATACGCAGTATTTT. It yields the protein CSARDPTSGRPTDTQYF.